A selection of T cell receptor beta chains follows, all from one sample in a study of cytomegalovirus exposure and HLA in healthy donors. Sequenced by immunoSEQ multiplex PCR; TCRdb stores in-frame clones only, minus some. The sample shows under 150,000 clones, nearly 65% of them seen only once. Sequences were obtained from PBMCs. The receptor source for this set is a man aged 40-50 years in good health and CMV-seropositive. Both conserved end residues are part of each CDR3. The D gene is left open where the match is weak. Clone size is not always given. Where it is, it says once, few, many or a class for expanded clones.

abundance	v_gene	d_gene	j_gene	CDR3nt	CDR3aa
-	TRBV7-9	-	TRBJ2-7	TGTGCCAGCAGCCCCGGGGTACCGTACGAGCAGTACTTC	CASSPGVPYEQYF
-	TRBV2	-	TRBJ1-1	TGTGCCAGCAGTCCCAGAAGCGGGGGCGGGACTGAAGCTTTCTTT	CASSPRSGGGTEAFF
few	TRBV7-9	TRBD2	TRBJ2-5	TGTGCCAGCAGCCCCGGACTAGCGGGATTCGCACAAGAGACCCAGTACTTC	CASSPGLAGFAQETQYF
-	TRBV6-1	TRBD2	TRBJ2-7	TGTGCCAGCAGTGGATCCGGGACTAGCGGGAGAGGCGCCTACGAGCAGTACTTC	CASSGSGTSGRGAYEQYF
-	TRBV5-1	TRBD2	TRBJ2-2	TGCGCCAGCAGCCCTGGGCATAGCGGGGGCACCGGGGAGCTGTTTTTT	CASSPGHSGGTGELFF
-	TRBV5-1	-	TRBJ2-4	TGCGCCAGCAGCTTGGCTTTCCACAGGATAGCCAAAAACATTCAGTACTTC	CASSLAFHRIAKNIQYF
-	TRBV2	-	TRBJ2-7	TGTGCCAGCAGTGAAGCAGGGATTGGAGGGCAGTACTTC	CASSEAGIGGQYF
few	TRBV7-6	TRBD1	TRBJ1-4	TGTGCCAGCAGCTTAAGAATGGCAGGACAGGTTTTCCCCCCTGGGGAAAAACTGTTTTTT	CASSLRMAGQVFPPGEKLFF
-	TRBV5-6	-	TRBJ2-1	TGTGCCAGCAGCTACTACCCCCGGTGGTTCTTC	CASSYYPRWFF
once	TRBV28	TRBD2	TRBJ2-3	TGTGCCAGCAGGCGGGGCGGGAGGGCTGGCGATACGCAGTATTTT	CASRRGGRAGDTQYF
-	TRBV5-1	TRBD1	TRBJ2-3	TGCGCCAGCAGCTTGGGTGCGACAGGGGGCATGGATACGCAGTATTTT	CASSLGATGGMDTQYF
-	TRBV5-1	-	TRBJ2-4	TGCGCCAGCAGCTTCCAGGGTGGGGACATTCAGTACTTC	CASSFQGGDIQYF
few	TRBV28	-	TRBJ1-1	TGTGCCAGCAGTGCTTACAGGGATTGGGAAACTGAAGCTTTCTTT	CASSAYRDWETEAFF
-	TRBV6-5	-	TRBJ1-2	TGTGCCAGCAGTTTCACCGGGACTGTAAACTATGGCTACACCTTC	CASSFTGTVNYGYTF
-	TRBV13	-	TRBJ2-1	TGTGCCAGCAGCCAGGGGACTAACCGCTACAATGAGCAGTTCTTC	CASSQGTNRYNEQFF
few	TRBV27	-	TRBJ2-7	TGTGCCAGCAGCTTTAGACAGGGACTTCGCGAGCAGTACTTC	CASSFRQGLREQYF
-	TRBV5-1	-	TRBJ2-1	TGCGCCAGCAGCCCGGGCAATGAGCAGTTCTTC	CASSPGNEQFF
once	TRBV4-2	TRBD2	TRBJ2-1	TGTGCCAGCAGCCACTCACTAGCGGCAGCCTACAATGAGCAGTTCTTC	CASSHSLAAAYNEQFF
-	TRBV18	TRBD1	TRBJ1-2	TGTGCCAGCTCACCAGATGGGACAGGGGTTGGCTACACCTTC	CASSPDGTGVGYTF
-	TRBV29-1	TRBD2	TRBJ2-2	TGCAGCGTACTAGCGGGGGGCATGAACACCGGGGAGCTGTTTTTT	CSVLAGGMNTGELFF